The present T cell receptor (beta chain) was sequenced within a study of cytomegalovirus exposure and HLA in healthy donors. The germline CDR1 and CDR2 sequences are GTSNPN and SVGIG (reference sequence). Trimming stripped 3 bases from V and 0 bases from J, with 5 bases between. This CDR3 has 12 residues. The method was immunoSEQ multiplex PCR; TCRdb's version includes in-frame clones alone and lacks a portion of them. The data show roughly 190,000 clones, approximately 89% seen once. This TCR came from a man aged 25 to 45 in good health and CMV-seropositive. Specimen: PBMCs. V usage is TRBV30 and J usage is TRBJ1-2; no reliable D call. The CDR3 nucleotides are TGTGCCTGGAGCTCCGCTAACTATGGCTACACCTTC. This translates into CAWSSANYGYTF.